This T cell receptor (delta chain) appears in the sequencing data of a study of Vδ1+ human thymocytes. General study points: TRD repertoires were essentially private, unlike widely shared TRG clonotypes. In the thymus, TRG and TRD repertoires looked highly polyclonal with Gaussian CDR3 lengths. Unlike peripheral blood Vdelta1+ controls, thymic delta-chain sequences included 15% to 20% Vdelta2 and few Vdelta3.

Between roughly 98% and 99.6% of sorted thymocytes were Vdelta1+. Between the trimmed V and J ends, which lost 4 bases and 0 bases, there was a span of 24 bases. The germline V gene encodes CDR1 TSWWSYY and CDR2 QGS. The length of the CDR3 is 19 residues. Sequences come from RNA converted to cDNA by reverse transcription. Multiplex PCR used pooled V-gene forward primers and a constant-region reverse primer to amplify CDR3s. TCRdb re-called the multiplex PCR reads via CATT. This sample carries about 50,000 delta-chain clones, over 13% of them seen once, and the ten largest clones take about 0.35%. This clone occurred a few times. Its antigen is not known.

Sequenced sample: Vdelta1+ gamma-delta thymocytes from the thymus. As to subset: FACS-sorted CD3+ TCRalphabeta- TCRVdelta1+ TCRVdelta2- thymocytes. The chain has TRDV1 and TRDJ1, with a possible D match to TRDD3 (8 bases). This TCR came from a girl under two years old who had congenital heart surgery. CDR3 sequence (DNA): TGTGCTCTTGGGGGGATTTCCTACGGTACTGGGGGCCACACCGATAAACTCATCTTT. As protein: CALGGISYGTGGHTDKLIF.